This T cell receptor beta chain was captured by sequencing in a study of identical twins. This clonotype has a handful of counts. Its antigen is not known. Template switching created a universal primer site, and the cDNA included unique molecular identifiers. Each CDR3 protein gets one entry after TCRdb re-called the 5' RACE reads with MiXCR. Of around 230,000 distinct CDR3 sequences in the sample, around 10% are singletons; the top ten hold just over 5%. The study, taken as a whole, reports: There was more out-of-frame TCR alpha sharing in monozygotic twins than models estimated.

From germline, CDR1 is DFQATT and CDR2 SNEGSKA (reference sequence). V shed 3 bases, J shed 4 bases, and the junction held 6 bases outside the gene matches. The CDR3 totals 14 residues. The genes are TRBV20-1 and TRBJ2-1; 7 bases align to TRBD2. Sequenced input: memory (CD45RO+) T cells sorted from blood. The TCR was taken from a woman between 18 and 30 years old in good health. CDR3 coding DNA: TGCAGTGCTAGTTGGGACTATCCATACAATGAGCAGTTCTTC. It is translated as CSASWDYPYNEQFF.